Listed here are 3 T cell receptor beta chains from one sample, sequenced in a study of Graves' ophthalmopathy and Graves' hyperthyroidism. Amplification of the TCR beta CDR3 regions used RNA transcripts (as template). The library came from an HTBI-primed first-round RT-PCR and a second-round multiplex PCR. TCRdb re-called the multiplex PCR reads with MiXCR, one entry per CDR3 protein. This table has 560,000 or so distinct CDR3 sequences, less than 40% appearing once. The sequencing sample was made of peripheral blood or thyroid tissue (not recorded which). Every receptor here comes from an adult man with Graves' hyperthyroidism.

The chain couples TRBV7-2 to TRBJ1-2; D unresolved. CDR1 is SGHTA, CDR2 FQGNSA, per germline. The CDR3 totals 12 residues. The V end was cut by 4 bases, the J end by 3 bases, with 6 bases between. The CDR3 bases are TGTGCCAGCAGCTCTACTGACTATGGCTACACCTTC. Translating it yields CASSSTDYGYTF. Using reference TRBV7-2 and TRBJ1-2 for the parts outside the CDR3, the full variable domain is GAGVSQSPSNKVTEKGKDVELRCDPISGHTALYWYRQSLGQGLEFLIYFQGNSAPDKSGLPSDRFSAERTGGSVSTLTIQRTQQEDSAVYLCASSSTDYGYTFGSGTRLTVV.

This clonotype was seen a single time. This rearrangement joins TRBV24-1 to TRBJ2-6; 7 bases match TRBD1. V shed 9 bases, J shed 4 bases, and the junction held 8 bases outside the gene matches. The CDR3 contains 15 residues. Germline CDR1 and CDR2: KGHDR and SFDVKD. The CDR3 protein is CATGDRVEGANVLTF. Written as DNA, the CDR3 is TGTGCCACCGGAGACAGGGTAGAAGGGGCCAACGTCCTGACTTTC.

This clonotype was counted ten times or more. This chain connects TRBV19 to TRBJ2-5; no clear D. The CDR3 contains 15 residues. The V gene lost 5 bases and the J gene lost 1 base, with 14 bases spanning the gap. Germline V lookup: CDR1 LNHDA, CDR2 SQIVND (reference sequence). The CDR3 bases are TGTGCCAGTAGTGACCCGGTGGGTGGCCAAGAGACCCAGTACTTC. As protein: CASSDPVGGQETQYF. The whole variable domain, filled in from reference TRBV19 and TRBJ2-5, reads DGGITQSPKYLFRKEGQNVTLSCEQNLNHDAMYWYRQDPGQGLRLIYYSQIVNDFQKGDIAEGYSVSREKKESFPLTVTSAQKNPTAFYLCASSDPVGGQETQYFGPGTRLLVL.